One and the same sample provided the 11 T cell receptor beta chains below, sequenced in a study of blood T cell repertoires in COVID-19. Libraries were prepared by immunoSEQ multiplex PCR; TCRdb keeps only in-frame clonotypes and omits some of them. The sample holds over 90,000 clones, approximately 89% seen once. Sequenced material: peripheral blood. These receptors all come from a woman of 80 years or more in a cohort sampled during active COVID-19.

Only one count was recorded for this clone. The rearrangement joins TRBV2 to TRBJ1-5; 8 nucleotides align to TRBD1. CDR3 length equals 15 residues. Germline lookup yields CDR1 SNHLY and CDR2 FYNNEI. Trimming took 8 bases from V and 9 from J; bases not matched to a gene: 15. CDR3 amino acids: CASRTDRGPPRPQHF. In DNA, the CDR3 is TGTGCCAGCCGCACAGACAGGGGTCCCCCCCGGCCCCAGCATTTT.

The chain uses TRBV9 and TRBJ2-1; a possible D gene is TRBD2 (7 bases). Trimming cost V 3 bases and J 6 bases, with 19 bases left between them. The CDR3 totals 16 residues. Germline CDR1 and CDR2: SGDLS and YYNGEE. As DNA, the CDR3 is TGTGCCAGCAGCGAAGGTGGGAGGGGGATCCTCAATGAGCAGTTCTTC. It encodes CASSEGGRGILNEQFF.

This chain joins TRBV28 and TRBJ1-4; possibly TRBD1 for D (5 bases). The germline gives CDR1 MDHEN, CDR2 SYDVKM. The CDR3 has 15 residues. The germline V and J ends were trimmed by 2 bases and 3 bases, with 10 bases remaining between them. This chain's CDR3 is CASSLPQGANEKLFF. The CDR3 DNA is TGTGCCAGCAGTTTACCCCAGGGTGCTAATGAAAAACTGTTTTTT.

This chain's CDR3 is CASRTRGYEQYF. The CDR3 DNA sequence: TGTGCCAGCAGAACCAGGGGCTACGAGCAGTACTTC. The chain couples TRBV28 to TRBJ2-7, with a tentative D call TRBD1 (6 bases). The germline V gene encodes CDR1 MDHEN and CDR2 SYDVKM. V was cut by 6 bases and J by 3 bases, with 9 bases left in between. The length of the CDR3 is 12 residues.

This chain links TRBV6-5 with TRBJ1-2; possible D gene TRBD1, 5 bases. This CDR3 is built from 13 residues. Germline V gives CDR1 MNHEY, CDR2 SVGAGI. V was clipped by 7 bases and J by 8 bases, with 17 bases between them. This CDR3 is CASTPGVGYGYTF. As DNA, the CDR3 is TGTGCCAGCACTCCGGGGGTAGGGTACGGCTACACCTTC.

This clone was recorded once. The CDR3, as DNA: TGTGCCAGTAGTCCCAACAGGGGCGGGGAGCTGTTTTTT. Amino acid sequence: CASSPNRGGELFF. The chain joins TRBV19 to TRBJ2-2; 7 nucleotides align to TRBD1. This CDR3 region has 13 residues. Germline values: CDR1 LNHDA, CDR2 SQIVND (reference sequence). V shed 5 bases and J 7 bases; nucleotides not matched to a gene: 4.

The gene calls are TRBV2 and TRBJ2-1; TRBD2 matches 11 bases. The V segment lost 6 bases and the J segment 10 bases; nucleotides outside the gene matches: 8. The CDR3 contains 14 residues. The germline CDR1 and CDR2 sequences are SNHLY and FYNNEI. The CDR3 sequence: CASRAPRLAGEQFF. CDR3 bases: TGTGCCAGCAGAGCCCCTCGACTAGCGGGGGAGCAGTTCTTC.

The chain uses TRBV5-1 and TRBJ2-5; 12 bases align to TRBD2. V lost 4 bases, J lost 4 bases, and 11 bases stayed unmatched. CDR1 is SGHRS, CDR2 YFSETQ, per germline. The CDR3 totals 17 residues. The CDR3 protein is CASSQPLAGGHLETQYF. The DNA for the CDR3 is TGCGCCAGCAGCCAGCCGCTAGCGGGGGGGCACTTAGAGACCCAGTACTTC.

CDR3 region: CASSSGTGGFTEAFF. The CDR3 nucleotides read TGTGCCAGCAGCTCAGGCACAGGAGGGTTCACTGAAGCTTTCTTT. V gene TRBV5-4 combines with J gene TRBJ1-1, with a possible D match to TRBD1 (5 bases). Germline V CDR1 and CDR2: SGHNT, YYREEE (reference sequence). CDR3 length: 15 amino acids. Trimming left V 3 bases short and J 4 bases short, with 16 bases between.

In this sample, this clone turned up a few times. The chain couples TRBV5-1 to TRBJ2-5, with 7 bases matching TRBD1. V was pared by 1 base and J by 2 bases, with 8 bases of the junction left unmatched. The germline V gene encodes CDR1 SGHRS and CDR2 YFSETQ. This CDR3 region has 16 residues. The CDR3 spells CASSLSLTGFQETQYF. Written as DNA, the CDR3 is TGCGCCAGCAGCTTGTCGTTGACAGGGTTTCAAGAGACCCAGTACTTC.

CDR3 region: CASSSFTSGSSNEQFF. CDR3 nucleotide sequence: TGCGCCAGCAGCTCATTCACTAGCGGGAGTTCCAATGAGCAGTTCTTC. The chain combines TRBV5-1 with TRBJ2-1, with 11 bases matching TRBD2. Germline V CDR1 and CDR2: SGHRS, YFSETQ. With 3 bases clipped from V and 6 bases from J, the junction kept 8 bases outside the gene matches. CDR3 length: 16 residues.